This T cell receptor (beta chain) was profiled in a study of blood T cell repertoires in COVID-19. Original methodology: Estimation of nucleated cell counts relied on the amplification of reference gene primers. TCRdb keeps only in-frame clones here, not all; method: immunoSEQ multiplex PCR. The V and J calls and clone size are taken from that table; D and trimming were inferred from the DNA. The table lists 130,000 or so clones, roughly 90% of them singletons. What was sequenced was peripheral blood. This sequence was found in a man in his 70s with active COVID-19.

For the CDR3, the DNA is TGCGCCAGCAGCCAAGAGGGACAGGGGGCGGCCGGGGAGCTGTTTTTT. It encodes CASSQEGQGAAGELFF. The chain uses TRBV4-1 and TRBJ2-2; TRBD1 aligns across 12 bases. Losses at the gene ends were 0 bases for V and 6 bases for J; bases not matched to a gene: 2. This CDR3 has 16 amino acids. Germline CDR1 and CDR2: MGHRA and YSYEKL.